The clone carrying this T cell receptor (beta chain) was counted a few times. Its antigen is as yet unknown. The junction and the germline gene differ at one end; a read error may be behind it. This record comes from a study of molecular identifiers for immune sequencing clone quantification. General study findings and limits: Barcode sharing among identical TCR molecules could make large clones appear smaller. More than 97% of effector molecules, versus under 1% of naive-cell molecules, belonged to clones above 20 RNA copies.

In germline, CDR1 is SEHNR, CDR2 FQNEAQ (reference sequence). The CDR3 is made up of 12 amino acids. For naive CD8 T cells, sorting used the CD8+CD4-CCR7+CD45RA+ phenotype. Previously described methods and listed TCR primers were used for bulk TCR libraries. TCRdb reprocessed the PCR reads with MiXCR, giving one entry per CDR3 protein. Of under 350,000 distinct CDR3 sequences listed, roughly a quarter were seen once; the top ten hold about 0.71%. Sample: naive CD8+ T cells from blood, with Jurkat cell RNA spiked in. Subset in this sample: FACS-sorted CD8+CD4-CCR7+CD45RA+ naive T cells. The receptor comes from a human donor in good health. Some libraries in this study had Jurkat cell RNA spiked in. This sequence joins TRBV7-9 and TRBJ1-1; D might be TRBD1 (6 bases). The CDR3 here is CASSFGDTKAFF. In DNA, the CDR3 is TGTGCCAGCAGCTTCGGGGACACTAAAGCTTTCTTT.